The entry below describes one TCR beta chain. The data are from a study of blood T cell repertoires in COVID-19. The overall study: T cells, B-cell-depleted T cells, or PBMCs supplied cDNA or gDNA.

Per the original methods: For nucleated cells, counts were estimated from reference gene primer amplification. Method: immunoSEQ multiplex PCR; TCRdb's copy keeps in-frame clones and lacks some. Clonal size and the V and J genes are those of that table, whereas D and trimming came from the DNA. The repertoire includes 150,000 or so clones, roughly 90% of them detected once, and approximately 3.8% sits in the top ten. Germline-derived CDR1 and CDR2 are SGHDN and FVKESK. This CDR3 spans 18 amino acids. The ends lost 4 bases at V and 1 base at J; junction bases unmatched: 7. This TCR came from a woman aged 40-49 years who had been exposed to COVID-19. Material for sequencing was PBMCs or T cells enriched from blood (not recorded which). The chain couples TRBV14 to TRBJ2-4, with 13 positions matching TRBD2. CDR3 sequence: CASSLGLAGPLAKNIQYF. CDR3 sequence (DNA): TGTGCCAGCAGCCTGGGACTAGCGGGACCCTTGGCCAAAAACATTCAGTACTTC.